The clone carrying this T cell receptor beta chain appeared a few times. The target antigen is unknown. This specimen comes from a study of beta chain features in type 1 diabetes. TCRB transcripts that were expressed got sequenced, as all of the isolated RNA had been reverse transcribed. Generated by immunoSEQ multiplex PCR, the TCRdb table keeps only in-frame clones and is missing some. The data hold 41,000 or so clones, with approximately 60% observed a single time. Over 95% purity was reached by all sorted populations. Study-wide findings and caveats: Moderate yet significant TCRB CDR3 shortening was seen in Type 1 diabetes patients in all four CD4+ subsets. The study found that naive, central memory and Treg TCRB repertoires appeared more similar in patients than in healthy donors.

The CDR3 loop spans 15 amino acids. Germline values: CDR1 SGHTA, CDR2 FQGNSA. Unmatched junction bases numbered 5, after V lost 5 bases and J lost 8 bases. This chain links TRBV7-2 with TRBJ1-6; 11 bases map to TRBD1. The source is a man younger than 45 with type 1 diabetes. Some clones in this sample may be carry-over from other donors' samples. Sequenced material: Tregs from blood. The CDR3 sequence: CASSAGTGGYSPLHF. The DNA for the CDR3 is TGTGCCAGCAGCGCCGGGACAGGGGGTTATTCACCCCTCCACTTT.